The 3 T cell receptor beta chains in this list originate from one sample, sequenced in a study of blood T cell repertoires in COVID-19. Only in-frame clones appear in the TCRdb table, and some are missing; sequencing was by immunoSEQ multiplex PCR. The repertoire holds roughly 62,000 clones, with roughly 87% as singletons. The sample was peripheral blood. Source of these receptors: a human donor with acute or convalescent COVID-19. The donor label of this sample is uncertain.

The chain employs TRBV19 and TRBJ1-1; D not resolved. V was trimmed by 7 bases and J by 3 bases, leaving 15 bases between them. The CDR3 extends over 14 amino acids. Germline lookup yields CDR1 LNHDA and CDR2 SQIVND (reference sequence). In nucleotides, the CDR3 is TGTGCCAGTATCGCTCCGGGTATATACACTGAAGCTTTCTTT. Encoded protein: CASIAPGIYTEAFF. Supplemented by reference TRBV19 and TRBJ1-1, the full variable domain reads DGGITQSPKYLFRKEGQNVTLSCEQNLNHDAMYWYRQDPGQGLRLIYYSQIVNDFQKGDIAEGYSVSREKKESFPLTVTSAQKNPTAFYLCASIAPGIYTEAFFGQGTRLTVV.

The gene calls are TRBV23-1 and TRBJ1-5, with D possibly being TRBD1 (5 bases). TRBV23-1 is identified as an open reading frame with a role that is uncertain. There are 15 residues in the CDR3. V shed 6 bases and J shed 11 bases, with 23 bases lying between them. DNA of the CDR3: TGCGCCAGCAGCCCTCAAGTACAGGCTGGGGTGGCCCAGCATTTT. Translating it yields CASSPQVQAGVAQHF.

The rearrangement uses TRBV18 and TRBJ2-1, with D possibly being TRBD1 (6 bases). The CDR3 has 15 amino acids. Looked up from germline, CDR1 is KGHSH and CDR2 is LQKENI. V lost 3 bases and J 5 bases, leaving 14 bases between the germline ends. The CDR3 DNA sequence: TGTGCCAGCTCACCCTACCTTGGGACAAACAATGAGCAGTTCTTC. This gives the protein CASSPYLGTNNEQFF.